The 25 T cell receptor beta chains below all came from one sample that was sequenced in a study of cytomegalovirus exposure and HLA in healthy donors. TCRdb's table, derived via immunoSEQ multiplex PCR, lists solely in-frame clones and lacks some. The sample consists of approximately 270,000 clones, 70% to 90% of them appearing once. The sequenced sample consisted of PBMCs. The receptors originated from a woman in her late teens or twenties in good health and CMV-seronegative.

On this clone itself: This sample includes further DNA sequences coding for the same CDR3. J is TRBJ1-1 and V is TRBV7-9; D is undetermined. Trimming stripped 3 bases from V and 7 bases from J, with 9 bases between. The CDR3 has 12 amino acids. Germline lookup yields CDR1 SEHNR and CDR2 FQNEAQ (reference sequence). In nucleotides, the CDR3 is TGTGCCAGCAGCTTGATAGGCGGTGAAGCTTTCTTT. Translating gives CASSLIGGEAFF.

This clone was counted ten times or more. The rearrangement links TRBV5-1 to TRBJ1-1, with D maybe TRBD1 (6 bases). Per the germline V gene, CDR1 is SGHRS and CDR2 is YFSETQ. Trimming cost V 3 bases and J 10 bases, with 19 bases left between them. The CDR3 runs to 14 residues. CDR3 sequence reads: CASSSSPTGYGAFF. The DNA for the CDR3 is TGCGCCAGCAGCTCTTCGCCGACAGGTTACGGAGCTTTCTTT.

The chain carries TRBV5-1 and TRBJ1-2, with 8 bases matching TRBD1. CDR1 is SGHRS and CDR2 is YFSETQ in the germline V gene. Germline trimming cut 4 bases from V and 3 bases from J; bases unmatched to any gene: 2. The CDR3 loop spans 13 amino acids. The CDR3 DNA reads as TGCGCCAGCAGCCAACAGGGGGACTATGGCTACACCTTC. As protein: CASSQQGDYGYTF.

This clone has just one count. The V gene is TRBV6-5, the J gene TRBJ2-7, with TRBD1 matching 8 bases. Germline V gene lookup returns CDR1 MNHEY and CDR2 SVGAGI. The V gene end was trimmed by 5 bases and the J gene end by 2 bases; junction bases not matched to a gene: 8. CDR3 length equals 15 residues. The CDR3 coding sequence is TGTGCCAGCAGTACTAGACAGGGGTCCCCCTACGAGCAGTACTTC. Translated, it gives CASSTRQGSPYEQYF.

The chain links TRBV30 to TRBJ1-1, with D unresolved. CDR1 and CDR2 from the germline V gene are GTSNPN and SVGIG (reference sequence). This CDR3 is 16 amino acids long. V shed 0 bases and J shed 1 base, with 15 bases lying between them. CDR3: CAWSVSVGYANTEAFF. The DNA of the CDR3 is TGTGCCTGGAGTGTAAGTGTCGGGTATGCGAACACTGAAGCTTTCTTT.

The genes are TRBV5-1 and TRBJ2-3, with 7 bases identical to TRBD2. CDR3 length equals 16 residues. After removal of 2 bases from V and 1 base from J, the junction contained 7 bases not matched to a gene. Per germline, CDR1 SGHRS and CDR2 YFSETQ. CDR3 bases: TGCGCCAGCAGCTTACCCTCTGCGGGAGGCACAGATACGCAGTATTTT. Translation gives CASSLPSAGGTDTQYF.

The chain employs TRBV10-3 and TRBJ2-1; D is unclear. This CDR3 region has 11 residues. CDR1 and CDR2 from the germline V gene are ENHRY and SYGVKD. Trimming left V 3 bases short and J 9 bases short, with 6 bases between. Written as DNA, the CDR3 is TGTGCCATCAGTGACGGGTCTGAGCAGTTCTTC. Its protein is CAISDGSEQFF.

The chain couples TRBV4-3 to TRBJ1-3; 9 bases align to TRBD1. After removal of 0 bases from V and 4 bases from J, the junction contained 7 bases not matched to a gene. The CDR3 covers 17 residues. Germline loops: CDR1 LGHNA, CDR2 YSLEER. The CDR3 region has the DNA TGCGCCAGCAGCCAAGATCCAACAGGGGGCGAGGGAAACACCATATATTTT. Its translation is CASSQDPTGGEGNTIYF.

The table lists this clone with a few counts. The gene calls are TRBV11-2 and TRBJ2-2; D possibly corresponds to TRBD2 (5 bases). Deletions cut 3 bases from V and 4 bases from J, with 12 bases between. Germline CDR1 reads SGHAT; CDR2 reads FQNNGV. The CDR3 contains 15 residues. The CDR3 sequence: CASSFGGGGTGELFF. DNA of the CDR3: TGTGCCAGCAGCTTCGGAGGCGGAGGCACCGGGGAGCTGTTTTTT.

V is TRBV6-5 and J is TRBJ1-2; D is undetermined. The germline V and J ends were trimmed by 2 bases and 6 bases, with 13 bases remaining between them. The CDR3 is 14 amino acids. The germline gives CDR1 MNHEY, CDR2 SVGAGI. Here the CDR3 reads CASSYMVGVDGYTF. In DNA form, the CDR3 reads TGTGCCAGCAGTTACATGGTCGGGGTGGATGGCTACACCTTC.

The V call is TRBV2, the J call TRBJ2-1, with a weak D call TRBD2 (5 bases). Germline lookup yields CDR1 SNHLY and CDR2 FYNNEI. V lost 1 base and J 9 bases, leaving 10 bases between the germline ends. The CDR3 loop spans 13 amino acids. CDR3 region: CASSEDGIGEQFF. For the CDR3, the DNA is TGTGCCAGCAGTGAAGACGGGATCGGTGAGCAGTTCTTC.

The chain is built from TRBV27 and TRBJ2-7; tentatively, D is TRBD1 (6 bases). CDR1 MNHEY and CDR2 SMNVEV come from the germline V gene (reference sequence). The CDR3 is 12 amino acids. V dropped 8 bases and J dropped 9 bases, with 17 bases sitting between them. The CDR3 coding sequence is TGTGCCAGCTGGGGACATCCGACGGGGCAGTACTTC. Its translation is CASWGHPTGQYF.

This rearrangement joins TRBV27 to TRBJ2-4, with 7 bases that match TRBD1. The germline gives CDR1 MNHEY, CDR2 SMNVEV (reference sequence). V shed 6 bases and J 0 bases; nucleotides not matched to a gene: 5. This CDR3 is 15 amino acids long. The CDR3 protein is CASRTQGVAKNIQYF. DNA of the CDR3: TGTGCCAGCAGGACGCAGGGGGTAGCCAAAAACATTCAGTACTTC.

This clone was found once. V and J are TRBV29-1 and TRBJ2-2, with 8 positions matching TRBD1. The germline V gene has CDR1 SQVTM and CDR2 ANQGSEA. This CDR3 has 15 residues. The junction had 8 bases not matched to a gene; V was cut back by 5 bases and J by 3 bases. CDR3 residues: CSVQTGRGHTGELFF. DNA of the CDR3: TGCAGCGTTCAAACGGGCAGGGGGCACACCGGGGAGCTGTTTTTT.

This rearrangement joins TRBV28 to TRBJ1-1, with 9 bases lining up with TRBD1. Looked up from germline, CDR1 is MDHEN and CDR2 is SYDVKM. The CDR3 length is 17 residues. V dropped 3 bases and J dropped 5; count of bases not matched to a gene: 13. In DNA form, the CDR3 reads TGTGCCAGCAGTTTTCCTAGGACAGGTGGGACAGGGACTGAAGCTTTCTTT. It is translated as CASSFPRTGGTGTEAFF.

This clone showed up just once. The chain links TRBV5-6 to TRBJ1-6; the match to TRBD1 covers 7 bases. The CDR3 has 16 amino acids. Germline V CDR1 and CDR2: SGHDT, YYEEEE. Losses at the gene ends were 4 bases for V and 5 bases for J; bases not matched to a gene: 9. CDR3 DNA: TGTGCCAGCAGCCGGGACAGCTTCACGAATAATTCACCCCTCCACTTT. Residues: CASSRDSFTNNSPLHF.

This chain connects TRBV2 to TRBJ2-2, with TRBD1 matching over 9 bases. Losses at the gene ends were 8 bases for V and 8 bases for J; bases not matched to a gene: 6. CDR1 is SNHLY, CDR2 FYNNEI, per germline. The CDR3 length is 13 residues. For the CDR3, the DNA is TGTGCCAGCGGGGGACAGGGAGCGGGGGAGCTGTTTTTT. This sequence encodes CASGGQGAGELFF.

This chain connects TRBV29-1 to TRBJ2-5; D possibly corresponds to TRBD1 (5 bases). Trimming removed 3 bases from V and 3 bases from J, with 8 bases in between. The length of the CDR3 is 12 residues. CDR1 is SQVTM, CDR2 ANQGSEA, per germline. CDR3 sequence: CSVEAGKETQYF. In DNA form, the CDR3 reads TGCAGCGTTGAGGCAGGGAAAGAGACCCAGTACTTC.

The V call is TRBV7-9, the J call TRBJ2-2, with TRBD2 matching 12 bases. Germline-derived CDR1 and CDR2 are SEHNR and FQNEAQ (reference sequence). CDR3 length: 19 amino acids. Germline trimming cut 5 bases from V and 0 bases from J; bases unmatched to any gene: 10. In DNA, the CDR3 is TGTGCCAGCAGCACGAGGGTCGCTAGCGGGAGGGCGAACACCGGGGAGCTGTTTTTT. Protein sequence: CASSTRVASGRANTGELFF.

V is TRBV7-6 and J is TRBJ1-1, with a tentative D call TRBD1 (6 bases). This CDR3 has 13 amino acids. The germline gives CDR1 SGHVS, CDR2 FNYEAQ. The ends were cut back, 3 bases at V and 4 bases at J, with 9 bases in the middle. The CDR3 DNA reads as TGTGCCAGCAGCTTGACACAGGGCACTGAAGCTTTCTTT. Its translation is CASSLTQGTEAFF.

Worth noting for this clone: The junction and the germline gene differ at one end; a read error may be behind it. The CDR3 coding sequence is TGTGCTAGCAGCTTAGGACAGGGGTTCTACAATGAGCAGTTCTTC. It is translated as CASSLGQGFYNEQFF. The chain recombines TRBV7-7 with TRBJ2-1; 9 bases match TRBD1. There are 15 residues in the CDR3. Germline V lookup: CDR1 SSHAT, CDR2 FNYEAQ (reference sequence).

About this clone itself: Other DNA sequences in the same sample also yield this CDR3. The gene calls are TRBV4-3 and TRBJ2-7; TRBD1 aligns across 10 bases. The length of the CDR3 is 15 residues. Losses at the gene ends were 1 base for V and 0 bases for J; bases not matched to a gene: 0. Germline V gene sequence: CDR1 LGHNA, CDR2 YSLEER. CDR3 in amino acids: CASSQGTGGSYEQYF. The CDR3, as DNA: TGCGCCAGCAGCCAAGGGACAGGGGGCTCCTACGAGCAGTACTTC.

The J gene is TRBJ1-2, the V gene TRBV30; 7 nucleotides match TRBD1. CDR3 length: 16 amino acids. Germline V lookup: CDR1 GTSNPN, CDR2 SVGIG (reference sequence). With V trimmed by 5 bases and J by 4 bases, 16 bases remained unmatched. The CDR3 coding sequence is TGTGCCTGGGGCCGGGACAGCATCAGGAGGGGCTATGGCTACACCTTC. As protein: CAWGRDSIRRGYGYTF.

The rearrangement uses TRBV25-1 and TRBJ1-2; D gene uncertain. CDR1 and CDR2 from the germline V gene are MGHDK and SYGVNS. Trimming removed 2 bases from V and 4 bases from J, with 17 bases in between. The CDR3 sequence is 16 residues long. The CDR3 nucleotides are TGTGCCAGCAGTGAAGTGGCCGGAGGGTATCTCTATGGCTACACCTTC. Translated, it gives CASSEVAGGYLYGYTF.

This sequence joins TRBV9 and TRBJ2-7, with a weak D call TRBD1 (6 bases). Trimming stripped 1 base from V and 4 bases from J, with 12 bases between. Germline loops: CDR1 SGDLS, CDR2 YYNGEE. CDR3 size: 14 residues. CDR3 nucleotide sequence: TGTGCCAGCAGCGTAAGTGGACAGAATTACGAGCAGTACTTC. Protein product: CASSVSGQNYEQYF.